The entry below gives a single T cell receptor beta chain sequence along with its context. The data were obtained in a study of shared clonotypes between healthy human individuals. The healthy adult donors were HIV-negative and reported no recent acute infections or vaccinations. This CDR3 spans 11 amino acids. The V end lost 3 bases, the J end lost 7 bases, and 7 bases lay between the germline ends. CDR1 and CDR2 (germline): MDHEN, SYDVKM. Under the authors' procedure: ImmunoSEQ yielded junction-only sequences lacking quality scores, so filtering differed. The data were produced by immunoSEQ multiplex PCR, yet TCRdb's version contains in-frame clones alone and is incomplete. That table furnishes V, J and clone size, whereas the DNA furnished D and trimming. The repertoire holds some 1,600,000 clones, 98% seen once, with 0.4% to 0.55% in the top ten.

The specimen sequenced was naive CD4+ T cells sorted from blood. As for subset: CD45RA+ positively selected. The clonotype was recovered from a young man in good health. V gene TRBV28 combines with J gene TRBJ2-7; D unclear. CDR3 region: CASSFSREQYF. CDR3 sequence (DNA): TGTGCCAGCAGTTTTTCCAGAGAGCAGTACTTC.